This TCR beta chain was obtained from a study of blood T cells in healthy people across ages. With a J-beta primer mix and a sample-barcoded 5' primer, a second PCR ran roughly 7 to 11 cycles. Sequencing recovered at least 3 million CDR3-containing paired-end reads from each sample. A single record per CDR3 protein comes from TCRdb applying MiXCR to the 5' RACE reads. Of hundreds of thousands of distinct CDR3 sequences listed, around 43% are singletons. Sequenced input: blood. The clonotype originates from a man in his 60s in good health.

This CDR3 is CASSWGGGLGTDTQYF. DNA for the CDR3: TGTGCCAGCAGCTGGGGGGGGGGTCTCGGGACAGATACGCAGTATTTT. The V call is TRBV5-5, the J call TRBJ2-3, with TRBD2 matching over 7 bases. This CDR3 is 16 amino acids long. The V gene end was trimmed by 3 bases and the J gene end by 3 bases; junction bases not matched to a gene: 10. Germline values: CDR1 SGHKS, CDR2 YYEKEE (reference sequence).